The sequence of this T cell receptor beta chain was determined in a study of OX40 agonist ivuxolimab in advanced cancers. Background on the study: Ivuxolimab, which patients received intravenously every 2 weeks, was dosed at 0.01 to 10 mg/kg. Partial responses were recorded for three patients, including one with hepatocellular carcinoma and two with cutaneous melanoma.

Libraries were prepared by immunoSEQ multiplex PCR; TCRdb keeps only in-frame clonotypes and omits some of them. The repertoire holds 50,000 to 65,000 clones, with roughly nine tenths as singletons. Points from the study as a whole: Average numbers of expanded clones were greater in CD8+ T cells than in CD4+. The study observed clonal expansion of CD4+ and CD8+ blood T cells by week 6 at 0.1 to 3.0 mg/kg.

Germline V gene sequence: CDR1 LNHDA, CDR2 SQIVND (reference sequence). The CDR3 contains 16 residues. Trimming cost V 3 bases and J 3 bases; bases outside gene matches: 4. Of note for this clone: Its cognate antigen is unknown.

Sequenced here: CD4+ or CD8+ T cells sorted from blood, sampled in a trial of the OX40 agonist ivuxolimab. The rearrangement links TRBV19 to TRBJ2-2; 10 bases fit TRBD2. This clonotype was obtained from an adult with an advanced solid tumor such as melanoma, head and neck, liver or kidney cancer. The chain's CDR3 is CASSIGLAVYTGELFF. The CDR3 DNA reads TGTGCCAGTAGTATTGGACTAGCGGTCTACACCGGGGAGCTGTTTTTT.